Following are 31 T cell receptor beta chains from one sample sequenced in a study of blood T cell repertoires in COVID-19. Repertoires were generated with immunoSEQ multiplex PCR, while TCRdb's copy carries only in-frame clones and drops some. The sample holds 410,000 or so clones; roughly 90% are singletons and the top ten take roughly 1.6%. Source material: peripheral blood. All receptors come from a middle-aged woman with COVID-19, enrolled during active disease.

V usage is TRBV30 and J usage is TRBJ1-4; 9 nucleotides line up with TRBD1. The CDR3 is 13 residues long. From germline, CDR1 is GTSNPN and CDR2 SVGIG (reference sequence). Trimming removed 4 bases from V and 7 bases from J; junction bases left unmatched: 4. The chain's CDR3 is CAWMGTGFEKLFF. CDR3 DNA sequence: TGTGCCTGGATGGGGACAGGGTTTGAAAAACTGTTTTTT. Full variable domain (rest looked up from reference TRBV30 and TRBJ1-4): SQTIHQWPATLVQPVGSPLSLECTVEGTSNPNLYWYRQAAGRGLQLLFYSVGIGQISSEVPQNLSASRPQDRQFILSSKKLLLSDSGFYLCAWMGTGFEKLFFGSGTQLSVL.

This CDR3 reads CASSYFLQIEAFF. The CDR3 coding sequence is TGTGCCAGCAGTTATTTCCTACAGATTGAAGCTTTCTTT. The V gene is TRBV12-3 or TRBV12-4, the J gene TRBJ1-1; D call uncertain. With 4 bases removed from V and 7 bases from J, the gap between germline ends came to 13 bases. The CDR3 is 13 residues long.

The V gene is TRBV19, the J gene TRBJ1-2; TRBD1 aligns across 9 bases. Looked up from germline, CDR1 is LNHDA and CDR2 is SQIVND (reference sequence). The CDR3 extends over 14 amino acids. The junction had 7 bases not matched to a gene; V was cut back by 8 bases and J by 3 bases. CDR3 coding DNA: TGTGCCAGTTCCAGGACAGGGGTTGACTATGGCTACACCTTC. Amino acids: CASSRTGVDYGYTF.

The chain has TRBV5-1 and TRBJ2-7; 9 bases are shared with TRBD1. Germline V gene lookup returns CDR1 SGHRS and CDR2 YFSETQ. The length of the CDR3 is 14 residues. Germline trimming cut 6 bases from V and 6 bases from J; bases unmatched to any gene: 10. This CDR3 is CASTNGQGTLEQYF. The CDR3 DNA is TGCGCCAGCACCAATGGACAGGGGACTCTCGAGCAGTACTTC.

The V call is TRBV3-1 (or the pseudogene TRBV3-2), the J call TRBJ2-1; 10 nucleotides line up with TRBD2. Per the germline V gene, CDR1 is LGHDT and CDR2 is YNNKEL (reference sequence). With 1 base clipped from V and 0 bases from J, the junction kept 9 bases outside the gene matches. The CDR3 length is 19 residues. Written as DNA, the CDR3 is TGTGCCAGCAGCCAAGGCCTAGCGGGAGCTATCAGCTCCTACAATGAGCAGTTCTTC. Translating it yields CASSQGLAGAISSYNEQFF.

Comment on this clone: Other nucleotide sequences from this sample produce the same CDR3. The chain carries TRBV28 and TRBJ1-2; D gene unclear. Trimming took off 3 bases at V and 3 bases at J, with 5 bases between the two ends. The CDR3 is 12 amino acids. Germline CDR1 and CDR2: MDHEN and SYDVKM. CDR3 sequence: CASSFRDYGYTF. CDR3 sequence (DNA): TGTGCCAGCAGTTTCCGCGACTATGGCTACACCTTC.

The rearrangement links TRBV20-1 to TRBJ2-7; D uncertain. The CDR3 totals 12 residues. Germline V CDR1 and CDR2: DFQATT, SNEGSKA (reference sequence). Trimming cost V 3 bases and J 5 bases, with 11 bases left between them. The CDR3, as DNA: TGCAGTGCTAGTTTAGCCCGTAACGAGCAGTACTTC. Translating gives CSASLARNEQYF.

The CDR3 bases are TGTGCCAGCCGTTTGGGGGCCAAGGGCTACACCTTC. Translation gives CASRLGAKGYTF. The chain combines TRBV3-1 (or the pseudogene TRBV3-2) with TRBJ1-2, with TRBD1 as a possible D gene (6 bases). V was shortened by 8 bases and J by 8 bases, with 15 bases between the two germline ends. Per the germline V gene, CDR1 is LGHDT and CDR2 is YNNKEL (reference sequence). CDR3 length: 12 amino acids.

The gene calls are TRBV5-4 and TRBJ1-2; 8 bases are shared with TRBD1. With 4 bases clipped from V and 7 bases from J, the junction kept 9 bases outside the gene matches. Germline V gene sequence: CDR1 SGHNT, CDR2 YYREEE (reference sequence). This CDR3 comprises 14 residues. CDR3 sequence (DNA): TGTGCCAGCAGCCCCCAGGGGGCGGCTTTTGGCTACACCTTC. Translation: CASSPQGAAFGYTF.

This rearrangement joins TRBV7-8 to TRBJ2-3, with D perhaps TRBD1 (6 bases). The CDR3 spans 14 residues. V was clipped by 3 bases and J by 3 bases, with 10 bases between them. CDR1 is SGHVS and CDR2 is FQNEAQ in the germline V gene. The CDR3 reads CASSFGQSTDTQYF. The CDR3 nucleotides are TGTGCCAGCAGCTTCGGACAGTCAACAGATACGCAGTATTTT.

This sequence joins TRBV4-3 and TRBJ2-7, with D possibly being TRBD1 (5 bases). This CDR3 region has 14 residues. Germline lookup yields CDR1 LGHNA and CDR2 YSLEER. Trimming shortened V by 2 bases and J by 4 bases, and 12 bases separated the two germline ends. The CDR3 is CASSQRGRRYEQYF. CDR3 DNA sequence: TGCGCCAGCAGCCAAAGGGGCAGAAGGTACGAGCAGTACTTC.

This clone was detected only once. The rearrangement uses TRBV6-6 and TRBJ2-7; D is undetermined. V was cut by 0 bases and J by 3 bases, with 9 bases left in between. CDR3 size: 14 residues. Per germline, CDR1 MNHNY and CDR2 SVGAGI (reference sequence). The CDR3 reads CASSYSGSVYEQYF. The CDR3 DNA reads as TGTGCCAGCAGTTACTCGGGCTCTGTCTACGAGCAGTACTTC.

In nucleotides, the CDR3 is TGTGCCAGCAGCCACCCCCCGGGGACTAGCGGGAGGGGCGAGCAGTACTTC. It specifies CASSHPPGTSGRGEQYF. J is TRBJ2-7 and V is TRBV3-1 (or the pseudogene TRBV3-2), with 16 bases lining up with TRBD2. CDR1 LGHDT and CDR2 YNNKEL come from the germline V gene (reference sequence). The CDR3 is 17 amino acids. J gave up 6 bases and V 3 bases, and 8 bases lay outside the gene matches.

This chain joins TRBV3-1 (or the pseudogene TRBV3-2) and TRBJ2-7, with D maybe TRBD1 (6 bases). Trimming cost V 4 bases and J 4 bases, with 14 bases left between them. Looked up from germline, CDR1 is LGHDT and CDR2 is YNNKEL (reference sequence). The length of the CDR3 is 14 residues. The CDR3 region has the DNA TGTGCCAGCAGCCCAGCTACAGGGTGGTACGAGCAGTACTTC. Residues: CASSPATGWYEQYF.

Here the CDR3 reads CASSLLGAYTEAFF. The CDR3 region has the DNA TGTGCCAGCAGTTTGCTGGGGGCGTACACTGAAGCTTTCTTT. The chain has TRBV27 and TRBJ1-1, with D possibly matching TRBD1 (6 bases). V gave up 3 bases and J gave up 3 bases, with 11 bases separating them. Germline-derived CDR1 and CDR2 are MNHEY and SMNVEV (reference sequence). The length of the CDR3 is 14 residues.

Details on this clone: This sample includes further DNA sequences coding for the same CDR3. The rearrangement links TRBV27 to TRBJ1-1; no reliable D call. Germline lookup yields CDR1 MNHEY and CDR2 SMNVEV (reference sequence). This CDR3 comprises 13 residues. V dropped 3 bases and J dropped 1 base, with 6 bases sitting between them. In DNA form, the CDR3 reads TGTGCCAGCAGTTTTGGCCCGAACACTGAAGCTTTCTTT. This gives the protein CASSFGPNTEAFF.

The chain couples TRBV6-2 or TRBV6-3 to TRBJ2-2, with 9 bases fitting TRBD1. Germline-derived CDR1 and CDR2 are MNHEY and SVGEGT. Trimming at V came to 2 bases and at J to 5 bases, leaving 0 bases not matched to a gene. There are 14 residues in the CDR3. CDR3 sequence (DNA): TGTGCCAGCAGTTACGGGACAGGGACCGGGGAGCTGTTTTTT. This codes for CASSYGTGTGELFF.

The CDR3: CASSRLQETQYF. The DNA of the CDR3 is TGTGCCAGCAGCCGACTTCAAGAGACCCAGTACTTC. The J gene is TRBJ2-5, the V gene TRBV3-1 (or the pseudogene TRBV3-2); D gene uncertain. V lost 4 bases and J lost 2, with 5 bases in between. The CDR3 has 12 amino acids. Per germline, CDR1 LGHDT and CDR2 YNNKEL (reference sequence).

The genes are TRBV27 and TRBJ1-5, with TRBD1 matching 12 bases. Germline lookup yields CDR1 MNHEY and CDR2 SMNVEV (reference sequence). V was clipped by 2 bases and J by 0 bases; unmatched bases: 11. The CDR3 covers 20 residues. The CDR3 nucleotides read TGTGCCAGCAGTTTAGGTCCCGGGACAGGGGGCTTCTATAGCAATCAGCCCCAGCATTTT. Translating gives CASSLGPGTGGFYSNQPQHF.

V is TRBV7-8 and J is TRBJ1-2; TRBD1 might be the D (6 bases). V was cut by 3 bases and J by 2 bases, with 16 bases left in between. Germline CDR1 SGHVS, CDR2 FQNEAQ. The CDR3 sequence is 16 residues long. The CDR3 DNA sequence: TGTGCCAGCAGCTTCAATTCAGGGGTGGGGAACTATGGCTACACCTTC. Its translation: CASSFNSGVGNYGYTF.

This clone has ten or more counts. The rearrangement joins TRBV6-2 or TRBV6-3 to TRBJ2-7; the D is unclear. The CDR3 sequence is 15 residues long. With 2 bases removed from V and 7 bases from J, the gap between germline ends came to 18 bases. From germline, CDR1 is MNHEY and CDR2 SVGEGT. As DNA, the CDR3 is TGTGCCAGCAGTTACGAGTTGAGGTTTGTGGTAGAGCAGTACTTC. It yields the protein CASSYELRFVVEQYF.

The rearrangement uses TRBV5-1 and TRBJ2-3; 7 nucleotides align to TRBD2. The CDR3 length is 15 residues. The V gene's germline CDR1 is SGHRS and CDR2 YFSETQ. The V and J ends lost 0 bases and 3 bases, in that order; junction bases with no gene match: 4. The CDR3 sequence is CASSLGGRVTDTQYF. The DNA of the CDR3 is TGCGCCAGCAGCTTGGGCGGGAGAGTGACAGATACGCAGTATTTT.

The genes are TRBV4-3 and TRBJ2-5; TRBD2 matches at 10 bases. With 0 bases clipped from V and 5 bases from J, the junction kept 9 bases outside the gene matches. Per the germline V gene, CDR1 is LGHNA and CDR2 is YSLEER. CDR3 length equals 17 residues. The CDR3 reads CASSQDGLAGEAETQYF. The CDR3 DNA sequence: TGCGCCAGCAGCCAAGACGGGCTAGCGGGAGAAGCGGAGACCCAGTACTTC.

The rearrangement joins TRBV5-6 to TRBJ1-1; the match to TRBD1 covers 7 bases. Germline CDR1 is SGHDT and CDR2 is YYEEEE. The V gene end was trimmed by 6 bases and the J gene end by 3 bases; junction bases not matched to a gene: 8. CDR3 length: 14 residues. The CDR3 nucleotides read TGTGCCAGCAACTTTCCTACAGGGGACACTGAAGCTTTCTTT. Amino acid sequence: CASNFPTGDTEAFF.

The rearrangement links TRBV6-5 to TRBJ1-2, with TRBD1 identical over 7 bases. CDR1 is MNHEY and CDR2 is SVGAGI in the germline V gene. This CDR3 has 12 residues. V lost 6 bases, J lost 6 bases, and 4 bases stayed unmatched. CDR3 DNA: TGTGCCAGCAGCGGACAGGCGGATGGCTACACCTTC. Translated, it gives CASSGQADGYTF.

This sequence joins TRBV5-4 and TRBJ2-7, with 9 positions matching TRBD1. The CDR3 is 14 residues long. Germline loops: CDR1 SGHNT, CDR2 YYREEE (reference sequence). J lost 2 bases, V lost 5 bases, and 5 bases had no gene match. The CDR3 DNA reads TGTGCCAGCAGTTCCCGGGACAGGGCCTACGAGCAGTACTTC. Its translation: CASSSRDRAYEQYF.

The rearrangement joins TRBV7-2 to TRBJ1-1, with D unclear. Per the germline V gene, CDR1 is SGHTA and CDR2 is FQGNSA. Trimming took 6 bases from V and 1 from J, leaving 18 bases between them. The CDR3 runs to 16 residues. The CDR3 loop is CASRYPERPGNTEAFF. CDR3 nucleotide sequence: TGTGCCAGCAGGTACCCCGAGCGGCCAGGGAACACTGAAGCTTTCTTT.

This clone was seen a few times. The chain links TRBV7-3 to TRBJ1-1, with a tentative D call TRBD1 (6 bases). Germline CDR1 is SGHTA and CDR2 is FQGTGA. This CDR3 has 14 amino acids. Trimming took off 2 bases at V and 5 bases at J, with 12 bases between the two ends. CDR3: CASSLSGAGTEAFF. The CDR3 bases are TGTGCCAGCAGCTTATCAGGGGCCGGGACTGAAGCTTTCTTT.

V and J are TRBV9 and TRBJ2-2; a weak D match, TRBD1 (7 bases). There are 16 residues in the CDR3. Germline V gene lookup returns CDR1 SGDLS and CDR2 YYNGEE. Trimming shortened V by 0 bases and J by 4 bases, and 13 bases separated the two germline ends. The CDR3 coding sequence is TGTGCCAGCAGCGTAGTATCAGGGGGGACCACCGGGGAGCTGTTTTTT. It is translated as CASSVVSGGTTGELFF. Variable domain in full (rest from reference TRBV9 and TRBJ2-2): DSGVTQTPKHLITATGQRVTLRCSPRSGDLSVYWYQQSLDQGLQFLIQYYNGEERAKGNILERFSAQQFPDLHSELNLSSLELGDSALYFCASSVVSGGTTGELFFGEGSRLTVL.

This clone was detected once. V usage is TRBV11-2 and J usage is TRBJ1-2; tentative D call: TRBD1 (6 bases). CDR1 is SGHAT, CDR2 FQNNGV, per germline. The length of the CDR3 is 16 residues. V dropped 5 bases and J dropped 3 bases, with 19 bases sitting between them. The CDR3 reads CASSLDRLISDYGYTF. The CDR3 region has the DNA TGTGCCAGCAGCCTTGACAGGTTAATCTCGGACTATGGCTACACCTTC.

The J gene is TRBJ2-1, the V gene TRBV7-9, with D possibly matching TRBD2 (7 bases). From germline, CDR1 is SEHNR and CDR2 FQNEAQ (reference sequence). There are 16 residues in the CDR3. Trimming left V 2 bases short and J 5 bases short, with 16 bases between. CDR3 protein: CASSLMRGGRDNEQFF. The CDR3 coding sequence is TGTGCCAGCAGCTTAATGCGAGGGGGGAGGGACAATGAGCAGTTCTTC.